This TCR beta chain was retrieved from a study of shared clonotypes between healthy human individuals. Study details: Donor composition was a couple of women and a few men, aged 18 to 49.

Germline CDR1 reads MNHNS; CDR2 reads SASEGT. The V end was cut by 6 bases, the J end by 0 bases, with 8 bases between. This CDR3 has 13 residues. It was about 180 ng DNA, some 30,000 T cell genomes, that sorted-subset replicate PCRs used. Some clones are missing from TCRdb's copy, which holds only in-frame ones; the method was immunoSEQ multiplex PCR. The sample holds 2.5 million or so clones, more than 80% seen once. This sequence was found in a man aged 18 to 29 in good health. Sample: naive CD4+ T cells sorted from blood. The subset denotes: CD45RA+ positively selected. V and J are TRBV6-1 and TRBJ1-2; no definite D call. CDR3 sequence (DNA): TGTGCCAGCAGGACGGACTCTAACTATGGCTACACCTTC. Translated, it gives CASRTDSNYGYTF.